This TCR beta chain is drawn from a study of metastatic and nonmetastatic thyroid tumors. Across the whole study: Where malignant and benign thyroid patients were concerned, repertoires were compared across blood and tumor or nodule tissue.

As originally analysed: Using the CDR3 differences seen across clinicopathological groups, the authors built a distant-metastasis classifier for papillary thyroid cancer, which was meant to discriminate distant-metastatic patients. MiXCR reprocessed the PCR reads for TCRdb. TCRdb, not the original authors, processed these V and J calls. The sample records 20,000 to 30,000 clones, roughly 26% being singletons. A few counts support this clone. Its antigen is currently unknown. Until they underwent thyroid surgery, no patient had received any treatment. V dropped 7 bases and J dropped 16; count of bases not matched to a gene: 17. The CDR3 sequence is 14 residues long. Study-wide results and caveats: For both blood and tumor, malignant thyroid tumors reportedly showed significantly higher TCR beta diversity than benign nodules did.

Sequencing was performed on blood. V gene TRBV12-3 or TRBV12-4 combines with J gene TRBJ2-2, with 8 positions matching TRBD2. The source is a female donor with papillary thyroid cancer or a benign thyroid nodule (not recorded which). Some clones in this sample may be carry-over from other donors' samples. DNA for the CDR3: TGTGCCAGCACCTACGGGATTAGCGGGACCGAAGAGTTTTTT. Protein sequence: CASTYGISGTEEFF.